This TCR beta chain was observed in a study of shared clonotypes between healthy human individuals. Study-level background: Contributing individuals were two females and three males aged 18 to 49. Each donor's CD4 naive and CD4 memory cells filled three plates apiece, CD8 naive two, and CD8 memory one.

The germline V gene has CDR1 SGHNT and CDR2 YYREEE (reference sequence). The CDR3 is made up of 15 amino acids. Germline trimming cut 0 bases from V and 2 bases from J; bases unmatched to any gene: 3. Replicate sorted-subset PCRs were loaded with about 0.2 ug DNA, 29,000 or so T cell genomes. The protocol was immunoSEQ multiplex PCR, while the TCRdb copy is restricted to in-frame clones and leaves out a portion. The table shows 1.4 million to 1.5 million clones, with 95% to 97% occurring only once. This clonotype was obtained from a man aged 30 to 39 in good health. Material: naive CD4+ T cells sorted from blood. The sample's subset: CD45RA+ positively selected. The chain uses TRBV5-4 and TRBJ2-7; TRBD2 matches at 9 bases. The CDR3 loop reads CASSLVAGVPYEQYF. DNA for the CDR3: TGTGCCAGCAGCTTGGTAGCGGGAGTTCCCTACGAGCAGTACTTC.